This T cell receptor beta chain was sequenced during a study of blood T cell repertoires in COVID-19 (dated by TCRdb to 2020 to 2021). Background on the whole study: Samples covering the acute and convalescent phases of COVID-19 were provided by collaborators in the United States, Italy and Spain. The prospective study material was composed of cDNA or gDNA derived from T cells, B-cell-depleted T cells, or PBMCs. The dataset comprised deeply sampled blood TCRbeta repertoires from subjects exposed to, actively infected with, or recovered from COVID-19. The repertoires were released in a freely available public database meant as a resource for research on the immune response to SARS-CoV-2. The samples were drawn from the first 160 participants of the ongoing ImmuneRACE study and from 1,254 subjects provided by 6 global collaborators. Sample metadata almost always included a de-identified subject ID, COVID-19 status, age in years and sex. Where available, HLA class I and class II types were obtained from metadata supplied by the sample provider rather than from assay-based typing.

TCRbeta CDR3 regions were amplified from genomic DNA by means of the immunoSEQ Assay, a bias-controlled multiplex PCR. The authors' pipeline ran thus. Within the assay, amplification of reference gene primers was used to estimate how many nucleated cells each sample contained. Sequence reads were collapsed and filtered to measure the absolute abundance of every unique TCRbeta CDR3 rearrangement. For each sample, productive Simpson clonality was calculated as the square root of Simpson's diversity index across productive rearrangements. Sourced from immuneACCESS, this table was stored by TCRdb with only in-frame sequences that have V and J called. A share of the clones is absent; for the studies checked, an unresolved V gene accounts for under half, and the remainder has no known explanation. V, J and clone size are those of that table, while D and trimming were read from the DNA. Within this sample are about 200,000 clones, with 70% to 90% of them counted one time only. The top ten clones comprise 0.65% to 0.95% of the sample.

Summary of the overall study and its limitations: Clinical and demographic metadata were provided uncurated, with the amount varying by source and participant.

Collaborating institutions collected whole blood in K2EDTA tubes following their own protocols. For TCRbeta analysis, collaborators shipped samples as frozen whole blood, isolated PBMCs, or DNA extracted from either of those sample types. About this clone itself: Its binding antigen is unknown. No base quality values were provided; no much bigger clone lies one nucleotide off.

The CDR3 covers 17 residues, taking in both the cysteine and the phenylalanine. Only the CDR3 portion is preserved as DNA: 51 bases, with reading frame beginning at the first base. From V the trimming removes 0 bases and from J it removes 1 base, while the gene matches leave 5 bases of the junction unaccounted for. From the germline V gene, CDR1 is SGDLS and CDR2 is YYNGEE. The receptor's source is a woman between 65 and 79 years old with acute or convalescent COVID-19. The specimen was peripheral blood. The sequence is built from TRBV9 and TRBJ2-3; a stretch of 10 junction bases matches TRBD2. CDR3 sequence: CASSVAPSGSGTDTQYF. The nucleotides read TGTGCCAGCAGCGTAGCCCCTAGCGGGAGCGGCACAGATACGCAGTATTTT.